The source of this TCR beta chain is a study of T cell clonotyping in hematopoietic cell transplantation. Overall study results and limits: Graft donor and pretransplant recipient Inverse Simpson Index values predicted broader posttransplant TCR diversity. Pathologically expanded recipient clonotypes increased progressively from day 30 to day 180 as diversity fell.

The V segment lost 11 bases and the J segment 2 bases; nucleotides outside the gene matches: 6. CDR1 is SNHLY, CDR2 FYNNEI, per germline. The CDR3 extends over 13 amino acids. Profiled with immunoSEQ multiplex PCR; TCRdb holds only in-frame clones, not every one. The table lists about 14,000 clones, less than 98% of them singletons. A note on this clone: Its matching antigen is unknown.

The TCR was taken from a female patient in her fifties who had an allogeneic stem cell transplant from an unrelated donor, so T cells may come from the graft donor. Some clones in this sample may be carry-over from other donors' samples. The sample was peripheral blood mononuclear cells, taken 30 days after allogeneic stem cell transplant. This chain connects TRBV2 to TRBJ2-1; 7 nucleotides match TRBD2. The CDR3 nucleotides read TGTGCCGGACAAGCGGGAACCTACAATGAGCAGTTCTTC. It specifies CAGQAGTYNEQFF.